This entry lists 8 T cell receptor beta chains sequenced from one sample in a study of cytomegalovirus exposure and HLA in healthy donors. This PCR relied on a set of 60 Vbeta primers and 13 Jbeta primers. Produced via immunoSEQ multiplex PCR; TCRdb's table is partial and in-frame only. This table has 100,000 to 150,000 clones, 70% to 85% appearing once. Sequencing input: PBMCs. All receptors come from a man in his forties in good health and CMV-seropositive.

The rearrangement joins TRBV10-3 to TRBJ2-3; TRBD2 agrees at 10 bases. The CDR3 is made up of 14 amino acids. V gave up 10 bases and J gave up 4 bases; unmatched junction bases: 8. Germline V CDR1 and CDR2: ENHRY, SYGVKD. The CDR3: CATGAGGPADTQYF. The CDR3 DNA reads as TGTGCCACCGGAGCGGGAGGGCCGGCAGATACGCAGTATTTT.

V is TRBV11-3 and J is TRBJ2-3, with 9 bases that match TRBD2. V shed 3 bases, J shed 6 bases, and the junction held 1 base outside the gene matches. Germline V gene sequence: CDR1 SGHNT, CDR2 YENEEA. This CDR3 contains 13 residues. For the CDR3, the DNA is TGTGCCAGCAGCTTTAGCGGGAGTGATACGCAGTATTTT. It is translated as CASSFSGSDTQYF. The full variable domain, rest sourced from reference TRBV11-3 and TRBJ2-3, is EAGVVQSPRYKIIEKKQPVAFWCNPISGHNTLYWYLQNLGQGPELLIRYENEEAVDDSQLPKDRFSAERLKGVDSTLKIQPAELGDSAVYLCASSFSGSDTQYFGPGTRLTVL.

The chain combines TRBV7-2 with TRBJ2-3; 10 bases fit TRBD1. V dropped 4 bases and J dropped 6; count of bases not matched to a gene: 4. There are 14 residues in the CDR3. Germline CDR1 and CDR2: SGHTA and FQGNSA. CDR3 sequence (DNA): TGTGCCAGCAGCTCGGGACAGGGGTCCGATACGCAGTATTTT. Protein: CASSSGQGSDTQYF.

V gene TRBV5-4 combines with J gene TRBJ1-3; 8 bases are a match to TRBD1. V shed 0 bases and J 2 bases; nucleotides not matched to a gene: 1. The germline V gene encodes CDR1 SGHNT and CDR2 YYREEE (reference sequence). The CDR3 loop spans 15 amino acids. CDR3 sequence (DNA): TGTGCCAGCAGCTTGGAACAGGGGGCTGGAAACACCATATATTTT. Translation gives CASSLEQGAGNTIYF.

The rearrangement joins TRBV5-6 to TRBJ2-5, with TRBD2 matching over 10 bases. The V and J ends lost 7 bases and 4 bases, in that order; junction bases with no gene match: 7. Germline CDR1 is SGHDT and CDR2 is YYEEEE. CDR3 size: 14 residues. The CDR3 region is CASGDSGRSETQYF. As DNA, the CDR3 is TGTGCCAGCGGAGATAGCGGGAGGTCAGAGACCCAGTACTTC.

The DNA of the CDR3 is TGTGCCAGCAGTTCCCGTCGGGACAGGGATGATGCTTTCTTT. This codes for CASSSRRDRDDAFF. V gene TRBV27 combines with J gene TRBJ1-1, with 9 bases aligning to TRBD1. Unmatched junction bases numbered 11, after V lost 4 bases and J lost 11 bases. Germline CDR1 and CDR2: MNHEY and SMNVEV (reference sequence). CDR3 length: 14 amino acids.

The chain employs TRBV5-1 and TRBJ2-7; 9 positions agree with TRBD2. After removal of 3 bases from V and 6 bases from J, the junction contained 7 bases not matched to a gene. CDR3 length: 14 residues. From germline, CDR1 is SGHRS and CDR2 YFSETQ. The CDR3 protein is CASSWGQLAGEQYF. The CDR3 bases are TGCGCCAGCAGCTGGGGACAACTAGCGGGCGAGCAGTACTTC.

The J gene is TRBJ1-5, the V gene TRBV7-2, with D unclear. Trimming removed 1 base from V and 11 bases from J, with 15 bases in between. CDR3 length: 14 residues. Germline CDR1 and CDR2: SGHTA and FQGNSA. The CDR3 coding sequence is TGTGCCAGCAGCTTAGACCTCGTTCACGAGGCCCAGCATTTT. Amino acid sequence: CASSLDLVHEAQHF.